This TCR beta chain emerged from a study of vaccination effects on CD4 cells after COVID-19. Of note for this clone: As yet, its antigen is unknown.

After more than 9 days in culture, the CD4+ T cells were isolated. Each participant received a vaccine that was either BNT162b2 or mRNA-1273, given as two doses. This CDR3 is 14 amino acids long. Trimming removed 3 bases from V and 0 bases from J, with 8 bases in between. Looked up from germline, CDR1 is DFQATT and CDR2 is SNEGSKA (reference sequence). Produced via immunoSEQ multiplex PCR; TCRdb's table is partial and in-frame only. The sample comprises approximately 30,000 clones, 74% of which are singletons, and about 15% rests with the top ten. This receptor was obtained from a human donor who received a COVID-19 vaccine. The chain uses TRBV20-1 and TRBJ2-2; tentatively, D is TRBD1 (6 bases). Sequenced material: CD4+ T cells from PBMCs cultured without peptide, taken after COVID-19 vaccination. This CDR3 is CSASGTTNTGELFF. The CDR3, as DNA: TGCAGTGCTAGTGGGACAACGAACACCGGGGAGCTGTTTTTT.